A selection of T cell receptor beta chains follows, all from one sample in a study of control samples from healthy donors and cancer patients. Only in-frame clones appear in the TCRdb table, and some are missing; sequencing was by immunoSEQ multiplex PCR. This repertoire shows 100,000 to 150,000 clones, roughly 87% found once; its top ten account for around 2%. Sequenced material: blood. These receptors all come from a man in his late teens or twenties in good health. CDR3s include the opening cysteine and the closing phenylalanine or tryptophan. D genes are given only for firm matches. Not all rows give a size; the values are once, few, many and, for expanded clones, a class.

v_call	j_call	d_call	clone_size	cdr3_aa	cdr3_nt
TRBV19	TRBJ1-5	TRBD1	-	CASGTGVGQPQHF	TGTGCCAGCGGGACAGGGGTCGGACAGCCCCAGCATTTT
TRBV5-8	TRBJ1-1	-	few	CASTLRWVGTEAFF	TGTGCCAGCACCCTGCGGTGGGTCGGCACTGAAGCTTTCTTT
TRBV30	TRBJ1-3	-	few	CAWSQSGNTIYF	TGTGCCTGGAGTCAGTCTGGAAACACCATATATTTT
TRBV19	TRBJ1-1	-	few	CASSIRMGEGEAFF	TGTGCCAGTAGTATAAGGATGGGAGAGGGTGAAGCTTTCTTT
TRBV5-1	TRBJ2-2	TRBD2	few	CASSSGTSGSAGELFF	TGCGCCAGCAGCTCCGGGACTAGCGGGAGTGCCGGGGAGCTGTTTTTT
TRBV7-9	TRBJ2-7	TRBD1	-	CASSWRDRGRGNEQYF	TGTGCCAGCAGCTGGCGGGACAGGGGGAGAGGGAACGAGCAGTACTTC
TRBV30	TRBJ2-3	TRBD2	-	CAWSGLKVAGGQTDTQYF	TGTGCCTGGAGTGGGTTGAAGGTAGCGGGAGGGCAGACAGATACGCAGTATTTT
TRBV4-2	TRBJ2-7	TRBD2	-	CASSQWEGYEQYF	TGTGCCAGCAGCCAGTGGGAGGGCTACGAGCAGTACTTC
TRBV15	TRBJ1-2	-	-	CATSPNGREYGYTF	TGTGCCACCAGTCCAAACGGGAGGGAGTATGGCTACACCTTC
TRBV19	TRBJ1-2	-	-	CASSIGPANYGYTF	TGTGCCAGTAGTATTGGCCCAGCTAACTATGGCTACACCTTC
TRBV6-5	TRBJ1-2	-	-	CASRMTGSNYGYTF	TGTGCCAGCAGGATGACAGGCTCTAACTATGGCTACACCTTC
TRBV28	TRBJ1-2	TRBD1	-	CASRRQGRFYGYTF	TGTGCCAGCAGGCGACAGGGCAGATTCTATGGCTACACCTTC
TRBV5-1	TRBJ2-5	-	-	CASSSPTATGETQYF	TGCGCCAGCAGCTCTCCGACAGCCACCGGAGAGACCCAGTACTTC
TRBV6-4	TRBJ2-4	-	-	CASSERANDIQYF	TGTGCCAGCAGTGAGAGAGCGAATGACATTCAGTACTTC
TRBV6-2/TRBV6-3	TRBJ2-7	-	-	CASSYSYSGISYEQYF	TGTGCCAGCAGTTACTCTTATAGCGGAATATCCTACGAGCAGTACTTC
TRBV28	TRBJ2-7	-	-	CASRGGGAGSYEQYF	TGTGCCAGCAGGGGAGGGGGCGCAGGTTCCTACGAGCAGTACTTC
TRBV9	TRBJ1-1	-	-	CASSAQSSNTEAFF	TGTGCCAGCAGCGCCCAAAGCAGCAACACTGAAGCTTTCTTT
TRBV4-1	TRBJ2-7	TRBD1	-	CASSPPGQLYEQYF	TGCGCCAGCAGCCCCCCGGGACAGCTCTACGAGCAGTACTTC
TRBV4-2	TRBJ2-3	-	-	CASSQDVSTDTQYF	TGTGCCAGCAGCCAAGATGTTAGCACAGATACGCAGTATTTT
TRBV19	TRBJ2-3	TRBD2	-	CASSVGAGGGDTQYF	TGTGCCAGTAGTGTGGGGGCGGGAGGGGGAGATACGCAGTATTTT
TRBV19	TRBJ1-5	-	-	CASSIGNQPQHF	TGTGCCAGTAGTATAGGCAATCAGCCCCAGCATTTT
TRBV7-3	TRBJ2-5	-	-	CASSSPAVSPWTQYF	TGTGCCAGCAGCTCGCCAGCGGTATCCCCCTGGACCCAGTACTTC
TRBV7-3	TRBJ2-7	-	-	CASSLGRSSEQYF	TGTGCCAGCAGCTTAGGCCGTTCATCCGAGCAGTACTTC
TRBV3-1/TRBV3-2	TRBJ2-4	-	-	CASSQGRREMVKNIQYF	TGTGCCAGCAGCCAAGGTCGAAGGGAGATGGTCAAAAACATTCAGTACTTC
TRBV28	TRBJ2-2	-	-	CASTMDFTGELFF	TGTGCCAGCACGATGGACTTCACCGGGGAGCTGTTTTTT
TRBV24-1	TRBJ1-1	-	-	CATSLRDEAFF	TGTGCCACCAGTCTGAGAGATGAAGCTTTCTTT
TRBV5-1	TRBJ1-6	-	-	CASSLLQENSPLHF	TGCGCCAGCAGCTTGTTACAGGAGAATTCACCCCTCCACTTT
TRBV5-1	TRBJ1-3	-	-	CASSEDSRGNTIYF	TGCGCCAGCAGCGAGGACAGTCGTGGAAACACCATATATTTT
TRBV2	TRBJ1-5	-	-	CASSQGGFDQPQHF	TGTGCCAGCAGTCAGGGAGGGTTCGATCAGCCCCAGCATTTT
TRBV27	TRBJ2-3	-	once	CASNSATSTDTQYF	TGTGCCAGCAATTCGGCCACCAGCACAGATACGCAGTATTTT
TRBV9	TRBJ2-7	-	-	CASSVGQGNEQYF	TGTGCCAGCAGCGTAGGACAAGGGAACGAGCAGTACTTC
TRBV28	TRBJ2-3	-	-	CASSLEQGTDTQYF	TGTGCCAGCAGTTTAGAGCAGGGCACAGATACGCAGTATTTT
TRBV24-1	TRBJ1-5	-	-	CATSLGDQPQHF	TGTGCCACCAGTCTGGGCGATCAGCCCCAGCATTTT
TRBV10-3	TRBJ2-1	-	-	CAISEPVYGGEQFF	TGTGCCATCAGTGAGCCGGTCTATGGCGGGGAGCAGTTCTTC